The 14 T cell receptor beta chains given below trace back to one sample, sequenced in a study of cytomegalovirus exposure and HLA in healthy donors. Profiled with immunoSEQ multiplex PCR; TCRdb holds only in-frame clones, not every one. The sample has some 150,000 clones, around nine tenths seen once. The sequencing input was PBMCs. The receptors stem from a man aged 18-30 years in good health and CMV-seronegative.

The V call is TRBV9, the J call TRBJ2-5, with 9 bases identical to TRBD1. V shed 3 bases, J shed 4 bases, and the junction held 7 bases outside the gene matches. Germline CDR1 and CDR2: SGDLS and YYNGEE. The CDR3 is made up of 15 amino acids. CDR3 nucleotides: TGTGCCAGCAGCGCGGACAGGGGAGGAGGAGAGACCCAGTACTTC. Its protein is CASSADRGGGETQYF.

CDR3 region: CASSYRGDQPQHF. The CDR3 DNA reads TGTGCCAGCAGTTACCGGGGTGATCAGCCCCAGCATTTT. The chain employs TRBV28 and TRBJ1-5; no clear D. Deletions cut 4 bases from V and 5 bases from J, with 9 bases between. Per germline, CDR1 MDHEN and CDR2 SYDVKM. The length of the CDR3 is 13 residues.

The chain uses TRBV6-1 and TRBJ2-1; 10 bases fit TRBD2. Germline assignment: CDR1 MNHNS and CDR2 SASEGT. J gave up 4 bases and V 4 bases, and 7 bases lay outside the gene matches. CDR3 length equals 16 residues. CDR3 sequence (DNA): TGTGCCAGCAGTGGTGTGGCTAGCGGGAGATACAATGAGCAGTTCTTC. Its translation is CASSGVASGRYNEQFF.

CDR3 DNA sequence: TGTGCCATCAGCGCCGGGACAGAGTATGGCTACACCTTC. Amino acids: CAISAGTEYGYTF. The chain recombines TRBV10-3 with TRBJ1-2, with 7 bases that match TRBD1. The germline gives CDR1 ENHRY, CDR2 SYGVKD. Trimming took 6 bases from V and 5 from J; bases not matched to a gene: 6. The CDR3 totals 13 residues.

The chain combines TRBV9 with TRBJ1-2; 7 nucleotides agree with TRBD1. The CDR3 contains 14 residues. Germline V CDR1 and CDR2: SGDLS, YYNGEE. V was clipped by 3 bases and J by 5 bases; unmatched bases: 7. The CDR3 protein is CASSGEGAVYGYTF. The CDR3 region has the DNA TGTGCCAGCAGCGGAGAGGGGGCCGTTTATGGCTACACCTTC. The whole variable domain, remainder taken from reference TRBV9 and TRBJ1-2, is DSGVTQTPKHLITATGQRVTLRCSPRSGDLSVYWYQQSLDQGLQFLIQYYNGEERAKGNILERFSAQQFPDLHSELNLSSLELGDSALYFCASSGEGAVYGYTFGSGTRLTVV.

This clone was observed once. The chain uses TRBV30 and TRBJ1-5; D ambiguous. Germline lookup yields CDR1 GTSNPN and CDR2 SVGIG (reference sequence). The CDR3 is 14 residues long. V was clipped by 2 bases and J by 3 bases, with 11 bases between them. Written as DNA, the CDR3 is TGTGCCTGGAGTATTTGCAGAACCAATCAGCCCCAGCATTTT. It is translated as CAWSICRTNQPQHF.

The J gene is TRBJ2-1, the V gene TRBV7-9; 7 bases are shared with TRBD1. With 10 bases clipped from V and 6 bases from J, the junction kept 6 bases outside the gene matches. The germline gives CDR1 SEHNR, CDR2 FQNEAQ (reference sequence). This CDR3 comprises 12 residues. The CDR3 DNA reads TGTGCCACCCGGACAGGCGGCAATGAGCAGTTCTTC. It encodes CATRTGGNEQFF.

This clone was seen a single time. The chain has TRBV6-1 and TRBJ1-5, with unresolved D. This CDR3 is 15 amino acids long. Trimming stripped 0 bases from V and 0 bases from J, with 6 bases between. The V gene's germline CDR1 is MNHNS and CDR2 SASEGT. The CDR3 DNA reads as TGTGCCAGCAGTGAAGCTCTTTATAGCAATCAGCCCCAGCATTTT. Translating it yields CASSEALYSNQPQHF.

The CDR3: CAPKRGEQETQYF. DNA of the CDR3: TGTGCCCCCAAGCGGGGTGAGCAAGAGACCCAGTACTTC. The chain couples TRBV30 to TRBJ2-5; 7 nucleotides match TRBD2. Germline lookup yields CDR1 GTSNPN and CDR2 SVGIG (reference sequence). The junction had 8 bases not matched to a gene; V was cut back by 8 bases and J by 2 bases. The CDR3 sequence is 13 residues long.

The CDR3 region is CASSLVWQGAGTGELFF. As DNA, the CDR3 is TGTGCCAGCAGCTTGGTATGGCAGGGGGCTGGGACCGGGGAGCTGTTTTTT. This chain joins TRBV5-6 and TRBJ2-2; the match to TRBD1 covers 8 bases. The CDR3 length is 17 residues. Germline V lookup: CDR1 SGHDT, CDR2 YYEEEE. Trimming cost V 0 bases and J 5 bases; bases outside gene matches: 9.

DNA of the CDR3: TGTGCCAGCAGCTTGAAAGGGACAGACAATCAGCCCCAGCATTTT. Amino acid sequence: CASSLKGTDNQPQHF. The V gene is TRBV5-6, the J gene TRBJ1-5, with 7 nucleotides matching TRBD1. Germline CDR1 reads SGHDT; CDR2 reads YYEEEE. The CDR3 is made up of 15 amino acids. The ends lost 1 base at V and 3 bases at J; junction bases unmatched: 4.

This clone was seen once. This chain joins TRBV9 and TRBJ2-1; 9 bases line up with TRBD2. The CDR3 is made up of 18 amino acids. Germline trimming cut 0 bases from V and 0 bases from J; bases unmatched to any gene: 7. Per the germline V gene, CDR1 is SGDLS and CDR2 is YYNGEE. The CDR3 is CASSVVTSGRSSYNEQFF. CDR3 sequence (DNA): TGTGCCAGCAGCGTAGTAACAAGCGGGAGGTCCTCCTACAATGAGCAGTTCTTC.

This chain joins TRBV27 and TRBJ2-5; D is perhaps TRBD2 (5 bases). Per the germline V gene, CDR1 is MNHEY and CDR2 is SMNVEV (reference sequence). V was shortened by 8 bases and J by 5 bases, with 18 bases between the two germline ends. This CDR3 is 14 amino acids long. Here the CDR3 reads CASGPGSRGETQYF. The CDR3 bases are TGTGCCAGCGGCCCCGGCTCCCGAGGGGAGACCCAGTACTTC.

The chain carries TRBV2 and TRBJ2-7; 10 bases are a match to TRBD1. This CDR3 is 15 amino acids long. Germline V gives CDR1 SNHLY, CDR2 FYNNEI. With 3 bases clipped from V and 4 bases from J, the junction kept 6 bases outside the gene matches. CDR3: CASSDHRDRGYEQYV. In nucleotides, the CDR3 is TGTGCCAGCAGTGACCACCGGGACAGGGGTTACGAGCAGTACGTC.